This T cell receptor (beta chain) was identified in a study of blood T cell repertoires in COVID-19. The CDR3 extends over 15 amino acids. The germline V gene encodes CDR1 SNHLY and CDR2 FYNNEI. V was cut by 7 bases and J by 0 bases, with 15 bases left in between. The repertoire was sequenced with immunoSEQ multiplex PCR; TCRdb's copy has only in-frame clones and lacks some. The sample includes fewer than 150,000 clones, about 90% of them seen just once. The material sequenced was peripheral blood. This chain uses TRBV2 with TRBJ1-1; D perhaps matches TRBD1 (5 bases). This TCR came from a woman aged 70-85 years with acute or convalescent COVID-19. The CDR3 nucleotides read TGTGCCAGCAAGGGGCAGGGAAATATGAACACTGAAGCTTTCTTT. Its translation: CASKGQGNMNTEAFF.